These T cell receptor beta chains were read from a single sample in a study of naive and memory T cell subsets. TCRdb independently ran MiXCR on the 5' RACE reads; one entry per CDR3 protein. The sample yields about 60,000 distinct CDR3 sequences, approximately 8% seen once. The receptors stem from a female donor in good health. The CDR3 runs from the conserved cysteine through the conserved F or W. D genes are given only for firm matches. Part of the rows lack a size; the others show once, few, many or a class for expanded clones.

v_gene	abundance	d_gene	len	j_gene	CDR3aa	CDR3nt
TRBV27	.	.	14	TRBJ2-7	CASSLHPRGYEQYF	TGTGCCAGCAGTTTGCACCCGCGTGGGTACGAGCAGTACTTC
TRBV7-3	few	TRBD2	14	TRBJ2-3	CASGLAGFTDTQYF	TGTGCCAGCGGGCTAGCGGGTTTTACAGATACGCAGTATTTT
TRBV27	.	.	16	TRBJ2-3	CASRKVGAGKTDTQYF	TGTGCCAGCCGGAAAGTCGGGGCGGGAAAAACAGATACGCAGTATTTT
TRBV25-1	few	.	15	TRBJ2-7	CASSDPWKSSYEQYF	TGTGCCAGCAGTGACCCCTGGAAAAGCTCCTACGAGCAGTACTTC
TRBV4-2	many	TRBD2	16	TRBJ2-7	CASSQGLGEGSYEQYF	TGTGCCAGCAGCCAAGGGCTTGGGGAGGGCTCCTACGAGCAGTACTTC
TRBV29-1	.	.	12	TRBJ2-7	CSVVGYTYEQYF	TGCAGCGTTGTTGGATACACCTACGAGCAGTACTTC
TRBV11-1	many	.	16	TRBJ2-1	CASSLESRLSYNEQFF	TGTGCCAGCAGCTTAGAAAGTCGGCTATCCTACAATGAGCAGTTCTTC
TRBV6-5	many	.	15	TRBJ1-2	CASSDGSRTYVGYTF	TGTGCCAGCAGCGACGGGTCAAGGACCTATGTTGGCTACACCTTC
TRBV5-1	.	.	15	TRBJ2-3	CASQPGTLMVDTQYF	TGCGCCAGCCAACCCGGGACCCTAATGGTAGATACGCAGTATTTT
TRBV14	many	.	14	TRBJ2-5	CASSQDIAQETQYF	TGTGCCAGCAGCCAGGACATCGCACAAGAGACCCAGTACTTC
TRBV19	.	.	16	TRBJ1-2	CASYRAGTSANYGYTF	TGTGCCAGTTATCGAGCCGGGACATCGGCTAACTATGGCTACACCTTC
TRBV5-6	.	.	13	TRBJ2-3	CASSLDGTDTQYF	TGTGCCAGCAGCTTGGACGGCACAGATACGCAGTATTTT
TRBV20-1	few	.	17	TRBJ1-1	CSARDRGPDRMNTEAFF	TGCAGTGCTAGAGATCGGGGTCCCGACAGGATGAACACTGAAGCTTTCTTT
TRBV13	few	.	14	TRBJ2-5	CASSGRDNWGTQYF	TGTGCCAGCAGCGGCCGGGACAACTGGGGGACCCAGTACTTC
TRBV6-5	many	TRBD1	17	TRBJ1-5	CASSRGRQGGMNQPQHF	TGTGCCAGCAGTCGGGGACGACAGGGAGGAATGAACCAGCCCCAGCATTTT
TRBV6-5	.	.	16	TRBJ1-5	CASSRGRGGGNQPQHF	TGTGCCAGCAGTCGCGGGCGGGGCGGCGGCAATCAGCCCCAGCATTTT
TRBV19	.	.	17	TRBJ2-1	CASGALAQGVNYNEQFF	TGTGCCAGTGGGGCGCTAGCGCAAGGAGTTAACTACAATGAGCAGTTCTTC
TRBV7-9	few	TRBD1	14	TRBJ2-5	CASSFDRVQETQYF	TGTGCCAGCAGCTTCGACAGGGTACAAGAGACCCAGTACTTC
TRBV9	many	TRBD1	13	TRBJ1-5	CASSVTGNQPQHF	TGTGCCAGCAGCGTGACAGGGAACCAGCCCCAGCATTTT
TRBV19	many	.	11	TRBJ1-2	CARRLTWGYTF	TGTGCCAGGAGACTAACGTGGGGCTACACCTTC
TRBV10-3	many	TRBD2	14	TRBJ2-1	CATRTSGKYNEQFF	TGTGCCACCAGAACTAGCGGGAAGTACAATGAGCAGTTCTTC
TRBV30	.	.	11	TRBJ1-5	CAWGFNQPQHF	TGTGCCTGGGGCTTCAATCAGCCCCAGCATTTT
TRBV9	few	TRBD1	14	TRBJ2-7	CASSGRTGAYEQYF	TGTGCCAGCAGCGGGCGGACAGGGGCCTACGAGCAGTACTTC
TRBV6-1	.	TRBD1	13	TRBJ1-5	CASKQGWEQPQNF	TGTGCCAGCAAACAGGGGTGGGAGCAGCCCCAGAATTTT
TRBV7-9	many	.	15	TRBJ1-2	CASSLGLGPIWGYTF	TGTGCCAGCAGCTTAGGTCTAGGGCCCATTTGGGGCTACACCTTC